This T cell receptor (beta chain) stems from a study of shared clonotypes between healthy human individuals. Repertoires were generated with immunoSEQ multiplex PCR, while TCRdb's copy carries only in-frame clones and drops some. The top ten clones hold 0.95% to 1.5% of a sample with nearly 2 million clones, around 96% of them seen once. Comment on this clone: The antigen is unknown. The sample carries other DNA sequences with the same CDR3.

Naive CD8 populations comprised CD45RO-negative cells positively selected for CCR7, excluding terminally differentiated effector memory CD45RA+ cells. Germline V gives CDR1 MNHEY, CDR2 SVGAGI. V was clipped by 2 bases and J by 3 bases; unmatched bases: 3. The CDR3 spans 14 residues. Study conclusions and caveats: Researchers sampled only blood; tissue repertoires likely differ. Rarefaction indicated that sorted-subset sequencing remained incomplete although depth was large.

V usage is TRBV6-5 and J usage is TRBJ2-7; 8 bases fit TRBD1. This TCR derives from a man aged 18 to 30 in good health. Sequencing was done on a sample of naive CD8+ T cells sorted from blood. The CDR3 DNA reads as TGTGCCAGCAGTTACGGACAGGGAATCTACGAGCAGTACTTC. Its protein is CASSYGQGIYEQYF.